The clone carrying this T cell receptor (beta chain) occurred many times. Using unique molecular identifiers, the investigators prepared the TCRbeta library. Using its own MiXCR run on the PCR reads, TCRdb lists one record per CDR3 protein. The sample carries around 240,000 distinct CDR3 sequences, approximately 9.8% recorded once. This sample is part of a study of T-cell reconstitution after alpha-beta-depleted transplantation in children. The CDR3 has 18 residues. Germline V gene sequence: CDR1 LGHDT, CDR2 YNNKEL (reference sequence). V dropped 3 bases and J dropped 0 bases, with 15 bases sitting between them.

The source is a human donor who donated a stem cell graft to a child with SCID. The source material was PBMCs from the stem cell graft donor, sampled from the stem cell graft. The rearrangement joins TRBV3-1 to TRBJ1-6; D is undetermined. The CDR3 nucleotides read TGTGCCAGCAGCCAGGGAAGGGCGGGAAGCTCCTATAATTCACCCCTCCACTTT. As protein: CASSQGRAGSSYNSPLHF. The full variable domain, rest sourced from reference TRBV3-1 and TRBJ1-6, is DTAVSQTPKYLVTQMGNDKSIKCEQNLGHDTMYWYKQDSKKFLKIMFSYNNKELIINETVPNRFSPKSPDKAHLNLHINSLELGDSAVYFCASSQGRAGSSYNSPLHFGNGTRLTVT.